These 22 T cell receptor beta chains were sequenced from one sample in a study of blood T cell repertoires in COVID-19 (dated by TCRdb to 2018 to 2020). Receptors were amplified or captured by the immunoSEQ multiplex PCR assay. TCRdb took over this immuneACCESS table, retaining in-frame rearrangements with V and J assigned. Such tables are incomplete; in checked studies, under half of the missing clones stem from an unresolved V gene, and the remainder is unexplained. The table for this sample lists approximately 110,000 clones; around 81% of them were counted only once. About 4.1% of the sample goes to the ten largest clones. The material sequenced was peripheral blood. These receptor sequences come from a human donor in a cohort sampled during active or convalescent COVID-19.

This rearrangement joins TRBV11-3 to TRBJ2-3, with D possibly being TRBD1 (6 bases). The V end was cut by 2 bases, the J end by 5 bases, with 14 bases between. The CDR3 runs 15 residues. Germline CDR1 and CDR2: SGHNT and YENEEA. For the CDR3, the DNA is TGTGCCAGCAGCTTACAGGGGCGAGAAGGAGATACGCAGTATTTT. Amino acids: CASSLQGREGDTQYF. The variable domain in full, with the rest retrieved from reference TRBV11-3 and TRBJ2-3, is EAGVVQSPRYKIIEKKQPVAFWCNPISGHNTLYWYLQNLGQGPELLIRYENEEAVDDSQLPKDRFSAERLKGVDSTLKIQPAELGDSAVYLCASSLQGREGDTQYFGPGTRLTVL.

This rearrangement joins TRBV30 to TRBJ1-4; the match to TRBD1 covers 7 bases. This CDR3 is 15 amino acids long. From germline, CDR1 is GTSNPN and CDR2 SVGIG (reference sequence). Trimming cost V 2 bases and J 3 bases; bases outside gene matches: 6. CDR3 bases: TGTGCCTGGAGTAAAGGGCAGGGGGCTAATGAAAAACTGTTTTTT. Translated: CAWSKGQGANEKLFF.

This chain connects TRBV21-1 to TRBJ2-6; TRBD1 is the table's D call, not checked against the DNA. TRBV21-1 corresponds to a pseudogene. CDR3 size: 17 residues. The CDR3 here is CASSKDLGHSGANVLTF. In nucleotides, the CDR3 is TGTGCCAGCAGCAAAGACTTAGGACACTCTGGGGCCAACGTCCTGACTTTC.

This chain joins TRBV15 and TRBJ1-5, with D possibly being TRBD1 (6 bases). V lost 4 bases and J 5 bases, leaving 12 bases between the germline ends. The CDR3 loop spans 14 amino acids. Germline values: CDR1 LNHNV, CDR2 YYDKDF (reference sequence). The CDR3 nucleotides read TGTGCCACCAGCATGTCAGGGGCCCATCAGCCCCAGCATTTT. It is translated as CATSMSGAHQPQHF. Based on the CDR3 plus reference TRBV15 and TRBJ1-5, the full variable domain is DAMVIQNPRYQVTQFGKPVTLSCSQTLNHNVMYWYQQKSSQAPKLLFHYYDKDFNNEADTPDNFQSRRPNTSFCFLDIRSPGLGDTAMYLCATSMSGAHQPQHFGDGTRLSIL.

The chain has TRBV19 and TRBJ1-3; D possibly corresponds to TRBD1 (6 bases). The CDR3 loop spans 13 amino acids. CDR1 and CDR2 from the germline V gene are LNHDA and SQIVND (reference sequence). Trimming cost V 7 bases and J 2 bases, with 9 bases left between them. CDR3 sequence (DNA): TGTGCCAGTACAGGGGCCCCTGGAAACACCATATATTTT. As protein: CASTGAPGNTIYF.

This clone appeared a few times. The chain couples TRBV28 to TRBJ1-5; no firm D call. Germline CDR1 MDHEN, CDR2 SYDVKM. The CDR3 has 12 residues. Trimming took 7 bases from V and 10 from J, leaving 14 bases between them. DNA for the CDR3: TGTGCCAGCATGGCGGATGTCATTCCCCAGCATTTT. Its translation is CASMADVIPQHF.

This clone turned up a few times. V is TRBV29-1 and J is TRBJ1-2, with 7 bases fitting TRBD1. V shed 6 bases, J shed 5 bases, and the junction held 18 bases outside the gene matches. The CDR3 is made up of 16 amino acids. Germline V gene data show CDR1 as SQVTM and CDR2 as ANQGSEA. The CDR3 reads CSVPVRQGKLRYGYTF. In DNA, the CDR3 is TGCAGCGTCCCCGTTAGACAGGGCAAGCTAAGGTATGGCTACACCTTC.

V is TRBV10-1 and J is TRBJ2-3; no definite D call. The germline V gene has CDR1 WNHNN and CDR2 SYGVQD (reference sequence). CDR3 length: 12 amino acids. Trimming cost V 7 bases and J 6 bases, with 11 bases left between them. The CDR3 DNA follows: TGCGCCAGCACCCCGGAGAGGGATACGCAGTATTTT. This encodes CASTPERDTQYF.

This chain connects TRBV28 to TRBJ1-5; perhaps TRBD1 as D (5 bases). Germline V gene lookup returns CDR1 MDHEN and CDR2 SYDVKM. Trimming shortened V by 5 bases and J by 5 bases, and 19 bases separated the two germline ends. The CDR3 covers 16 residues. CDR3 region: CASSPTMGGGYQPQHF. The CDR3 region has the DNA TGTGCCAGCAGTCCAACAATGGGGGGAGGTTATCAGCCCCAGCATTTT.

The rearrangement links TRBV19 to TRBJ1-2, with 7 bases matching TRBD1. The CDR3 has 15 residues. Per germline, CDR1 LNHDA and CDR2 SQIVND (reference sequence). With 7 bases clipped from V and 6 bases from J, the junction kept 14 bases outside the gene matches. The CDR3 nucleotides are TGTGCCAGTACCGCAACCCTTACAGGGGTGGATGGCTACACCTTC. This encodes CASTATLTGVDGYTF.

The chain employs TRBV15 and TRBJ2-7; 9 bases map to TRBD2. Germline V lookup: CDR1 LNHNV, CDR2 YYDKDF (reference sequence). The CDR3 extends over 16 amino acids. With 5 bases clipped from V and 3 bases from J, the junction kept 11 bases outside the gene matches. CDR3: CATSLEWASGIYEQYF. Written as DNA, the CDR3 is TGTGCCACCAGCCTGGAGTGGGCTAGCGGGATCTACGAGCAGTACTTC.

The chain carries TRBV6-5 and TRBJ1-2; 7 bases are a match to TRBD1. The trim removed 6 bases at V and 8 bases at J, leaving 3 bases unmatched. This CDR3 is built from 11 residues. The V gene's germline CDR1 is MNHEY and CDR2 SVGAGI. CDR3 region: CASREGAGYTF. CDR3 in DNA: TGTGCCAGCAGGGAGGGGGCGGGCTACACCTTC.

This chain links TRBV4-3 with TRBJ2-1; tentatively, D is TRBD2 (5 bases). CDR1 LGHNA and CDR2 YSLEER come from the germline V gene. CDR3 length: 18 residues. V gave up 4 bases and J gave up 0 bases, with 19 bases separating them. CDR3 DNA sequence: TGCGCCAGCAGCCCCGGGCTAGCCCATCGACGCTCCTACAATGAGCAGTTCTTC. Protein: CASSPGLAHRRSYNEQFF.

The chain combines TRBV11-2 with TRBJ1-6; D perhaps matches TRBD1 (6 bases). Trimming left V 4 bases short and J 10 bases short, with 17 bases between. Germline CDR1 and CDR2: SGHAT and FQNNGV. This CDR3 has 15 amino acids. The CDR3 sequence is CASSSLPGGGSPLHF. The CDR3 nucleotides read TGTGCCAGCAGCTCCCTGCCTGGGGGCGGGTCACCCCTCCACTTT.

This clone was seen a few times. The chain couples TRBV24-1 to TRBJ2-7; unclear D gene. CDR1 and CDR2 (germline): KGHDR, SFDVKD. Between the trimmed V and J ends, which lost 11 bases and 2 bases, there was a span of 12 bases. The CDR3 has 12 amino acids. The CDR3 loop reads CASSTRAYEQYF. In DNA, the CDR3 is TGTGCCAGCTCGACACGAGCCTACGAGCAGTACTTC.

The chain has TRBV12-3 or TRBV12-4 and TRBJ1-4; no reliable D call. The CDR3 has 13 residues. V gave up 2 bases and J gave up 8 bases, with 9 bases separating them. The CDR3 DNA reads TGTGCCAGCAGTTTACGGGTTCGGGAAAAACTGTTTTTT. Residues: CASSLRVREKLFF.

This clone has just one count. The rearrangement joins TRBV28 to TRBJ2-3; D ambiguous. Germline V gene lookup returns CDR1 MDHEN and CDR2 SYDVKM. V dropped 5 bases and J dropped 1 base, with 10 bases sitting between them. This CDR3 region has 14 residues. The CDR3 DNA reads as TGTGCCAGCAGTGCCCCAAGCGGCACAGATACGCAGTATTTT. Residues: CASSAPSGTDTQYF.

At least ten counts were recorded for this clone. The genes are TRBV2 and TRBJ2-7; 12 bases agree with TRBD2. CDR3 length: 15 amino acids. CDR1 and CDR2 (germline): SNHLY, FYNNEI. J was trimmed by 3 bases and V by 2 bases; bases with no gene match: 2. The chain's CDR3 is CASSEWTSGDYEQYF. CDR3 coding DNA: TGTGCCAGCAGTGAATGGACTAGCGGGGACTACGAGCAGTACTTC.

This rearrangement joins TRBV15 to TRBJ2-3; 8 bases match TRBD2. J lost 3 bases, V lost 4 bases, and 9 bases had no gene match. The germline V gene has CDR1 LNHNV and CDR2 YYDKDF (reference sequence). This CDR3 is built from 16 residues. CDR3 amino acids: CATSTPASGSTDTQYF. CDR3 bases: TGTGCCACCAGCACCCCTGCTAGCGGGTCTACAGATACGCAGTATTTT.

The chain uses TRBV19 and TRBJ2-7, with TRBD2 identical over 8 bases. CDR1 and CDR2 (germline): LNHDA, SQIVND (reference sequence). With V trimmed by 8 bases and J by 6 bases, 9 bases remained unmatched. This CDR3 comprises 13 residues. CDR3 nucleotide sequence: TGTGCCAGTGCATCGGGGGGGTTGGGCGAGCAGTACTTC. This codes for CASASGGLGEQYF.

V is TRBV3-1 (or the pseudogene TRBV3-2) and J is TRBJ2-7; 7 bases are shared with TRBD1. This CDR3 region has 12 residues. Germline lookup yields CDR1 LGHDT and CDR2 YNNKEL (reference sequence). J was trimmed by 7 bases and V by 4 bases; bases with no gene match: 4. The CDR3 reads CASSRTGLEQYF. The CDR3 nucleotides are TGTGCCAGCAGCCGGACAGGATTGGAGCAGTACTTC.

V gene TRBV7-9 combines with J gene TRBJ1-2; 7 bases align to TRBD1. The J segment lost 1 base and the V segment lost 5 bases, leaving 13 bases of the junction unmatched. This CDR3 spans 17 amino acids. Germline CDR1 SEHNR, CDR2 FQNEAQ (reference sequence). The CDR3 DNA sequence: TGTGCCAGCAGCACGGGGACAGCCAATTATTTTAACTATGGCTACACCTTC. This encodes CASSTGTANYFNYGYTF.